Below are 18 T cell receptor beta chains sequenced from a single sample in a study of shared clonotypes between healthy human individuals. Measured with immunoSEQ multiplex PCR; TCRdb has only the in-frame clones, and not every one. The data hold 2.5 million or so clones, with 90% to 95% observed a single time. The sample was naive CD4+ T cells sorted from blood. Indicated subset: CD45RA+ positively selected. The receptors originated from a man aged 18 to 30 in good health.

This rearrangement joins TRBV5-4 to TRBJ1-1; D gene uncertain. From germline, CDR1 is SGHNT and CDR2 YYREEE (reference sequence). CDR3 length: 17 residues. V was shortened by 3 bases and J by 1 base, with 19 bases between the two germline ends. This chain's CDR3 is CASSSPFGAAANTEAFF. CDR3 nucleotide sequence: TGTGCCAGCAGCTCACCATTCGGCGCAGCAGCGAACACTGAAGCTTTCTTT.

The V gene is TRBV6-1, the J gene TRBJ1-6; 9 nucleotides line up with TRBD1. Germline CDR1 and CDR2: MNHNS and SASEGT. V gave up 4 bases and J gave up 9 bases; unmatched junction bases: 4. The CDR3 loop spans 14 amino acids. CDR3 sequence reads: CASSAGQGASPLHF. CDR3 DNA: TGTGCCAGCAGTGCGGGACAGGGCGCTTCACCCCTCCACTTT.

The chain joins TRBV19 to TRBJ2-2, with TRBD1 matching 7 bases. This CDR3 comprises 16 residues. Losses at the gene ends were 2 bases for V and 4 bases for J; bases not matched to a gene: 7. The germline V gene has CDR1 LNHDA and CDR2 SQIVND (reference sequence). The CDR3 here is CASSIRGPRGTGELFF. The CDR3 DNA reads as TGTGCCAGTAGTATAAGGGGGCCCCGTGGCACCGGGGAGCTGTTTTTT.

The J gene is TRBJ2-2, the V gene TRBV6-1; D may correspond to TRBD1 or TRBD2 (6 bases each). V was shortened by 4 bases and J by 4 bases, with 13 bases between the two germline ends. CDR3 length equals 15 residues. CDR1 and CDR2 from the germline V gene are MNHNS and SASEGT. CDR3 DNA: TGTGCCAGCAGTGCCCTACGGGGGCGCACCGGGGAGCTGTTTTTT. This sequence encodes CASSALRGRTGELFF.

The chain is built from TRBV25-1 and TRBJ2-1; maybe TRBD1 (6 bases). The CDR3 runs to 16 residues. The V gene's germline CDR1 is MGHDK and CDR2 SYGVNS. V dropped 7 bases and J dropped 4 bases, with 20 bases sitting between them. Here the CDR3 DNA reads TGTGCCAGCATGGCTGGGGGCGCCCCGCTTTACAATGAGCAGTTCTTC. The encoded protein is CASMAGGAPLYNEQFF.

The CDR3 DNA reads as TGCGCCAGCAGCCAACGGGAGGGCGGCTACAATGAGCAGTTCTTC. It encodes CASSQREGGYNEQFF. The rearrangement joins TRBV4-1 to TRBJ2-1, with 8 bases aligning to TRBD2. V shed 2 bases, J shed 3 bases, and the junction held 3 bases outside the gene matches. The CDR3 totals 15 residues. CDR1 is MGHRA, CDR2 YSYEKL, per germline.

The CDR3 is CASSPTVSGANVLTF. CDR3 DNA: TGTGCCAGCAGTCCGACGGTCTCTGGGGCCAACGTCCTGACTTTC. This chain joins TRBV7-8 and TRBJ2-6; D unclear. Looked up from germline, CDR1 is SGHVS and CDR2 is FQNEAQ. Deletions cut 6 bases from V and 0 bases from J, with 9 bases between. The CDR3 sequence is 15 residues long.

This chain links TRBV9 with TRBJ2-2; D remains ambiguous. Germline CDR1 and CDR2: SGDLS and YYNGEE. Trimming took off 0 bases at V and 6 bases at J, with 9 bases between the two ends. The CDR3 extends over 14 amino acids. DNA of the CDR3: TGTGCCAGCAGCGTAGGTTCGGGCCCCGGGGAGCTGTTTTTT. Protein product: CASSVGSGPGELFF.

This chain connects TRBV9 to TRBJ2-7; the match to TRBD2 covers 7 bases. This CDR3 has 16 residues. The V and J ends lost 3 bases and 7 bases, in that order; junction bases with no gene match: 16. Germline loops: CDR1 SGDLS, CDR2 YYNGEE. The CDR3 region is CASSALGTNALGEQYF. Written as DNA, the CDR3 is TGTGCCAGCAGCGCCTTAGGGACTAACGCCTTAGGAGAGCAGTACTTC.

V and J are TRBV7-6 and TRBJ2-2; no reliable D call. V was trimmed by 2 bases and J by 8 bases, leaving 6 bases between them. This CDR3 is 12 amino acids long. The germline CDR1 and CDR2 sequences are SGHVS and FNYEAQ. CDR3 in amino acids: CASSLISGELFF. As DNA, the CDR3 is TGTGCCAGCAGCTTAATATCTGGGGAGCTGTTTTTT.

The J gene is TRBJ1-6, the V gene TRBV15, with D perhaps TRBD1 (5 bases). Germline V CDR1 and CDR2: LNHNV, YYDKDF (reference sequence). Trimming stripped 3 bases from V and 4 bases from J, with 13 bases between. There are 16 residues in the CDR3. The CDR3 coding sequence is TGTGCCACCAGCAGCAGGGAACACTCTTATAATTCACCCCTCCACTTT. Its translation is CATSSREHSYNSPLHF.

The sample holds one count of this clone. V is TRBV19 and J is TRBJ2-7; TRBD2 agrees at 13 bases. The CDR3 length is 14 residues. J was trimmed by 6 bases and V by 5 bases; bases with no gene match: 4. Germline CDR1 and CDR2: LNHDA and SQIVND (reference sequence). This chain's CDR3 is CASSLGLAGVEQYF. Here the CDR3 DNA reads TGTGCCAGTAGTCTCGGACTAGCGGGAGTCGAGCAGTACTTC.

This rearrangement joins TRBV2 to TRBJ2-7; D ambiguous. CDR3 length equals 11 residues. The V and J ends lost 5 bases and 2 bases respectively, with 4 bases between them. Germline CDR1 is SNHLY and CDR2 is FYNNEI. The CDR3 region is CASSTPYEQYF. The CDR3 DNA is TGTGCCAGCAGTACGCCCTACGAGCAGTACTTC. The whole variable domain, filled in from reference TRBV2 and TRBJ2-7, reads EPEVTQTPSHQVTQMGQEVILRCVPISNHLYFYWYRQILGQKVEFLVSFYNNEISEKSEIFDDQFSVERPDGSNFTLKIRSTKLEDSAMYFCASSTPYEQYFGPGTRLTVT.

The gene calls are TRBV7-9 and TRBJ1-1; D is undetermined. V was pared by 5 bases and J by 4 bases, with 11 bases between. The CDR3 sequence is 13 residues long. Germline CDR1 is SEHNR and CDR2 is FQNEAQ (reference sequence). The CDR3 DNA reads TGTGCCAGCAGCCCCACGGACTTCACTGAAGCTTTCTTT. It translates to CASSPTDFTEAFF.

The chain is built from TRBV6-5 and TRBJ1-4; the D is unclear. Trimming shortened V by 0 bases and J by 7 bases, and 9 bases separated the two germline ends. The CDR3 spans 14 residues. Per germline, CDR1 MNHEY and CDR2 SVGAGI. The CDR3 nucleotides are TGTGCCAGCAGTTACTCCCTAGGCGGTGAAAAACTGTTTTTT. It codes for CASSYSLGGEKLFF.

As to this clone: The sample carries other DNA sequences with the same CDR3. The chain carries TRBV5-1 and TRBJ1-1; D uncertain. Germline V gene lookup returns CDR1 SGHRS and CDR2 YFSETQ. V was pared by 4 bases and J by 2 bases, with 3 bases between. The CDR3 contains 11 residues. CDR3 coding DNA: TGCGCCAGCAGCGAAAACACTGAAGCTTTCTTT. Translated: CASSENTEAFF.

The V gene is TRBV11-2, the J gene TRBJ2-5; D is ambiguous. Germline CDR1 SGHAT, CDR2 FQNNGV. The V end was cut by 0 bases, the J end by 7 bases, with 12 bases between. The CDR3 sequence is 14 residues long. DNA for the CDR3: TGTGCCAGCAGCTTAGAACCTCCGTTAGGGACCCAGTACTTC. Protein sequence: CASSLEPPLGTQYF.

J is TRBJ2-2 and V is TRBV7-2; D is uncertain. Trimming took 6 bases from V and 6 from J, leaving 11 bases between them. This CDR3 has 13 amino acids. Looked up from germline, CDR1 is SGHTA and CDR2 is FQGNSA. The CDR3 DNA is TGTGCCAGCAGTAGGGCTCAGGCCGGGGAGCTGTTTTTT. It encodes CASSRAQAGELFF.